This record covers a single T cell receptor (beta chain). This sample stems from a study of OX40 agonist ivuxolimab in advanced cancers. Study at large: Patients' therapy was ivuxolimab, an antibody that acts as an agonist of OX40 (CD134). Those enrolled were roughly 80% male, with a mean age of 60 years and ages from 23 to 79.

The CDR3 contains 15 residues. The germline V gene has CDR1 SGHTS and CDR2 YDEGEE. Trimming removed 4 bases at V and 0 bases at J, with 10 bases between. Blood samples were obtained at baseline, cycle 4 day 1, and cycle 7 day 1. The repertoire was sequenced with immunoSEQ multiplex PCR; TCRdb's copy has only in-frame clones and lacks some. The repertoire has under 150,000 clones, about nine tenths of them found once; the top ten carry 1.1%. Here the sequenced sample was CD4+ or CD8+ T cells sorted from blood, taken in a trial of the OX40 agonist ivuxolimab. The sequence came from an adult with an advanced solid tumor such as melanoma, head and neck, liver or kidney cancer. This chain links TRBV5-8 with TRBJ2-2; D possibly corresponds to TRBD1 (7 bases). CDR3 loop: CASSAGQTNTGELFF. The CDR3, as DNA: TGTGCCAGCAGCGCGGGACAGACGAACACCGGGGAGCTGTTTTTT.